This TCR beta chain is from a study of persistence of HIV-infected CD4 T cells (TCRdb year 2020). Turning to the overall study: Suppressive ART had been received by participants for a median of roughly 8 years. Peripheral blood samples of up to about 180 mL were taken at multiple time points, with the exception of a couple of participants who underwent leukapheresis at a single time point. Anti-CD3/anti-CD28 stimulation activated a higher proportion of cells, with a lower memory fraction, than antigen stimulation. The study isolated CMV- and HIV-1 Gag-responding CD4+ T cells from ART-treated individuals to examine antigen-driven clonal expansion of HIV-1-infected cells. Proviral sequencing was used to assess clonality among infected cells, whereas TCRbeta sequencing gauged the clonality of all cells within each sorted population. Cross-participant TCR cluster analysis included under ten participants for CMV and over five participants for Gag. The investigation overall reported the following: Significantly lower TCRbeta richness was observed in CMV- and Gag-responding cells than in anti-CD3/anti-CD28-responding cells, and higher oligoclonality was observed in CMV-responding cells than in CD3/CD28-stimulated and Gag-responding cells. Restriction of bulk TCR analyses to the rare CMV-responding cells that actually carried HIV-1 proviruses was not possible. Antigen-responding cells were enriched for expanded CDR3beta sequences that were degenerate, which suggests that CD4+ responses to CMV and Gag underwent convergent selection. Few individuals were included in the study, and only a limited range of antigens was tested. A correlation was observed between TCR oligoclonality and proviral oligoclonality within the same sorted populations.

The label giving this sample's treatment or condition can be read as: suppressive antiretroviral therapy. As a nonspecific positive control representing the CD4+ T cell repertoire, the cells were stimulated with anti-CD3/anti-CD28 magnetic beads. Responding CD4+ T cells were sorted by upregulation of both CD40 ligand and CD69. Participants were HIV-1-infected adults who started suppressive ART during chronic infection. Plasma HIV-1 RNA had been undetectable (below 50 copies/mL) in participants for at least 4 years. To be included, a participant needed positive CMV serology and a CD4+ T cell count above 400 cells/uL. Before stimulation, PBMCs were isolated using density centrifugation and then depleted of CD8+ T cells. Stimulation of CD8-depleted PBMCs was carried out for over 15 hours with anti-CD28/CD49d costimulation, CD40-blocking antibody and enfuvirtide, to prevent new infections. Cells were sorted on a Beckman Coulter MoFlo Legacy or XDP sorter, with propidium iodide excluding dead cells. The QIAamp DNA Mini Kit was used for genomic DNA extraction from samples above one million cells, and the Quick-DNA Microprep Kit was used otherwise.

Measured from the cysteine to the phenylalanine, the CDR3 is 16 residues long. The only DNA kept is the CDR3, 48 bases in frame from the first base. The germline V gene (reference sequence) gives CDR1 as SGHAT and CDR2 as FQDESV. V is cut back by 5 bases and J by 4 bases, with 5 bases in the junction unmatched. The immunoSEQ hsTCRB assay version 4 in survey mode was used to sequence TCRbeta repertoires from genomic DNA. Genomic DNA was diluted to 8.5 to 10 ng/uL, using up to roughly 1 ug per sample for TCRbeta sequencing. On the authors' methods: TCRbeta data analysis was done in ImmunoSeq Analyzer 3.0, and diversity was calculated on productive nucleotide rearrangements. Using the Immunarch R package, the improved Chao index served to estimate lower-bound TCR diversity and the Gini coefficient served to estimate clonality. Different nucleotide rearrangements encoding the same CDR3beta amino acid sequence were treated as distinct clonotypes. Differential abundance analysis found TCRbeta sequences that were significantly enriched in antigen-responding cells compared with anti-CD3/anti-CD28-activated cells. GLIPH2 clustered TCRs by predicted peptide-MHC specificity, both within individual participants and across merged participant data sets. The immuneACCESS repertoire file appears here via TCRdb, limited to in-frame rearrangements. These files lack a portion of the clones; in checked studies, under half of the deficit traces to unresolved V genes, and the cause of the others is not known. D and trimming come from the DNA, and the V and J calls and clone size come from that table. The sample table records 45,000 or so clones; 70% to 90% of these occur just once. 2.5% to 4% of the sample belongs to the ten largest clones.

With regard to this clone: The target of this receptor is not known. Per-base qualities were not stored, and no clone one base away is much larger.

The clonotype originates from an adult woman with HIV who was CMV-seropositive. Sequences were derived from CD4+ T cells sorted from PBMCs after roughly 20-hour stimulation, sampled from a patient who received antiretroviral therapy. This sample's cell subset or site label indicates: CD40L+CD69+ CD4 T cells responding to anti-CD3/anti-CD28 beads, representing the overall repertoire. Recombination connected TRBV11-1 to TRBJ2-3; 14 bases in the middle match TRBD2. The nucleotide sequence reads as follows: TGTGCCAGCAGCAGGGGACTAGCGGGAGTGGCAGATACGCAGTATTTT. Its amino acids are CASSRGLAGVADTQYF.